These T cell receptor beta chains were read from a single sample in a study of shared clonotypes between healthy human individuals. Assay used: immunoSEQ multiplex PCR; TCRdb lists only in-frame clones, some missing. The sample has hundreds of thousands of clones, 76% seen once. Sequences were obtained from PBMCs. The receptors were gathered from a woman aged 40 to 50 in good health. Some clones in this sample may be carry-over from other donors' samples. CDR3s include the opening cysteine and the closing phenylalanine or tryptophan. A D gene is named only where the DNA matches it firmly. Size is omitted from some rows. Given values are once, few, many or a class for expanded clones.

TRBJ1-3,TRBV7-9,.,.,TGTGCCAGCAGCTCAGCCCAAGGGGGACACTCTGGAAACACCATATATTTT,CASSSAQGGHSGNTIYF
TRBJ2-1,TRBV7-2,TRBD2,.,TGTGCCAGCAGCATACGGACTAGCGGGGCCAATGTCGAGCAGTTCTTC,CASSIRTSGANVEQFF
TRBJ1-1,TRBV10-3,.,.,TGTGCCATCAGTGTATCCCCTAACACTGAAGCTTTCTTT,CAISVSPNTEAFF
TRBJ1-4,TRBV6-5,.,.,TGTGCCAGCAGTACAGGGAACAATGAAAAACTGTTTTTT,CASSTGNNEKLFF
TRBJ2-7,TRBV15,.,.,TGTGCCACCAGCAGAGATGTGGCCAGCCCCTACGAGCAGTACTTC,CATSRDVASPYEQYF
TRBJ2-7,TRBV13,TRBD1,few,TGTGCCAGCAGCTTTTCGGGACAGGGGGCCCACGAGCAGTACTTC,CASSFSGQGAHEQYF
TRBJ2-2,TRBV19,TRBD2,.,TGTGCCAGTAGTGGGCGGGAGAATACCGGGGAGCTGTTTTTT,CASSGRENTGELFF
TRBJ2-1,TRBV7-3,.,many,TGTGCCAGCAGTGCCACTAGCACCAATGAGCAGTTCTTC,CASSATSTNEQFF
TRBJ2-2,TRBV7-3,.,.,TGTGCCAGCAGCCGGGGCGGCGAGAACACCGGGGAGCTGTTTTTT,CASSRGGENTGELFF
TRBJ2-7,TRBV10-3,.,few,TGTGCCATCGGCCTAGCGTTGAACGAGCAGTACTTC,CAIGLALNEQYF
TRBJ2-2,TRBV6-1,.,once,TGTGCCAGCAGTGTGGTGGGAGGGAACACCGGGGAGCTGTTTTTT,CASSVVGGNTGELFF
TRBJ2-3,TRBV5-4,TRBD2,few,TGTGCCAGCAGCAGGACTAGCGGAAGCACAGATACGCAGTATTTT,CASSRTSGSTDTQYF
TRBJ2-5,TRBV7-3,TRBD1,.,TGTGCCAGCAGCTTAATAGTAGGACAGGGCGAGACCCAGTACTTC,CASSLIVGQGETQYF
TRBJ2-1,TRBV4-1,TRBD2,.,TGCGCCAGCAGCCAGCAGCGGGGTAGGAAGAATGAGCAGTTCTTC,CASSQQRGRKNEQFF
TRBJ2-5,TRBV29-1,TRBD1,.,TGCAGCGTTGGCTTCAACCCCGGGACAGGGGGCGGGGAGACCCAGTACTTC,CSVGFNPGTGGGETQYF
TRBJ2-5,TRBV18,.,.,TGTGCCAGCTCACTATCACAGGGAAAAGAGACCCAGTACTTC,CASSLSQGKETQYF
TRBJ1-5,TRBV19,TRBD1,.,TGTGCCAGTAGTATAACAGGGGGCAATCAGCCCCAGCATTTT,CASSITGGNQPQHF